This paragraph covers one T cell receptor (beta chain) sequence. These data are taken from a study of CD4+ T cells in melanoma. This table comes from immunoSEQ multiplex PCR, and its TCRdb copy is limited to in-frame clones, with some not included. The sample lists some 110,000 clones; roughly 90% were seen once. Looked up from germline, CDR1 is ENHRY and CDR2 is SYGVKD. V lost 9 bases and J 0 bases, leaving 9 bases between the germline ends. The CDR3 totals 12 residues. The V call is TRBV10-3, the J call TRBJ2-7; tentatively, D is TRBD1 or TRBD2 (5 bases each). The source of this sequence is a human donor with melanoma. The material sequenced was peripheral blood. CDR3 sequence reads: CAMAGSSYEQYF. The CDR3 DNA is TGTGCCATGGCAGGGAGCTCCTACGAGCAGTACTTC.